The clone carrying this TCR beta chain has a count of ten or more. Antigen unknown. The data originate from a study of CD8 T cells in ankylosing spondylitis. MiXCR was run by TCRdb on the 5' RACE reads, yielding one entry per CDR3 protein. This sample has about 130,000 distinct CDR3 sequences, with 5.5% to 7.5% found just once. Findings of the study overall: Ankylosing spondylitis blood appeared to carry a characteristic TCR beta motif of roughly 8 highly homologous variants.

The sequencing sample was made of blood, either unsorted or a sorted T cell fraction (not recorded which). The receptor comes from a female donor with ankylosing spondylitis or in good health (not recorded which).

The DNA of the CDR3 is TGTGCCAGCAGCAGAAGACACGAGAAAAACTATGGCTACACCTTC. This sequence encodes CASSRRHEKNYGYTF. This chain connects TRBV21-1 to TRBJ1-2. TRBV21-1 is labeled a pseudogene. This CDR3 contains 15 residues.